This T cell receptor (beta chain) was retrieved from a study of CXCR3-negative and CXCR3-positive naive CD8 T cells. Findings of the study overall: Each naive subset displayed comparably high diversity, whereas memory CD8+ cells displayed much lower diversity.

UMI-labeled 5' RACE yielded the TRB cDNA libraries. Reprocessing the 5' RACE reads, TCRdb reports a single entry for every CDR3 protein and omits DNA. The sample table includes fewer than 90,000 distinct CDR3 sequences. The CDR3 is made up of 17 amino acids. Concerning this clonotype: As yet, its antigen is unknown.

The material sequenced was naive CXCR3- CD8+ T cells from blood. Subset reported: CD45RO-CCR7+CD27+CD95- naive CD8+ T cells lacking CXCR3 (TNR3-). The source is a human donor in good health. Some clones in this sample may be carry-over from other donors' samples. The genes are TRBV12-3 or TRBV12-4 and TRBJ1-6; the TCRdb call, TRBD1, lacks DNA for checking. The CDR3 region is CASRSDSQVSYNSPLHF.